These 11 T cell receptor beta chains were sequenced from one sample in a study of technical replicates of blood from four donors. Some clones are missing from TCRdb's copy, which holds only in-frame ones; the method was immunoSEQ multiplex PCR. The sample yields about 75,000 clones, around 97% seen once. Sequencing was performed on T cells isolated from PBMCs. These receptors were obtained from a human donor in good health.

This clone showed up just once. This chain joins TRBV2 and TRBJ1-5; 7 positions agree with TRBD1. The germline CDR1 and CDR2 sequences are SNHLY and FYNNEI. Trimming removed 7 bases from V and 7 bases from J; junction bases left unmatched: 10. The CDR3 extends over 14 amino acids. DNA for the CDR3: TGTGCCAGCAACCTGGGCGGGACAGCCCAGCCCCAGCATTTT. This gives the protein CASNLGGTAQPQHF.

This chain joins TRBV27 and TRBJ2-2; D gene uncertain. Deletions cut 10 bases from V and 0 bases from J, with 15 bases between. Germline V gives CDR1 MNHEY, CDR2 SMNVEV (reference sequence). This CDR3 comprises 15 residues. The CDR3 is CATPAAVANTGELFF. CDR3 DNA sequence: TGTGCCACCCCCGCGGCTGTTGCGAACACCGGGGAGCTGTTTTTT.

This CDR3 reads CASSELRQNYGYTF. The CDR3 coding sequence is TGTGCCAGCAGTGAACTTAGACAGAACTATGGCTACACCTTC. The genes are TRBV2 and TRBJ1-2, with D possibly TRBD1 on 5 matching bases. The CDR3 is 14 residues long. V dropped 2 bases and J dropped 2 bases, with 9 bases sitting between them. Looked up from germline, CDR1 is SNHLY and CDR2 is FYNNEI. Full variable domain (missing parts from reference TRBV2 and TRBJ1-2): EPEVTQTPSHQVTQMGQEVILRCVPISNHLYFYWYRQILGQKVEFLVSFYNNEISEKSEIFDDQFSVERPDGSNFTLKIRSTKLEDSAMYFCASSELRQNYGYTFGSGTRLTVV.

CDR3: CASSRGLATNEQYF. Written as DNA, the CDR3 is TGCGCCAGCAGCAGAGGACTAGCGACCAACGAGCAGTACTTC. This rearrangement joins TRBV5-1 to TRBJ2-7; 9 bases match TRBD2. The V gene's germline CDR1 is SGHRS and CDR2 YFSETQ. There are 14 residues in the CDR3. V lost 4 bases to trimming and J lost 5 bases; unmatched junction nucleotides: 7.

V gene TRBV18 combines with J gene TRBJ1-1; possibly TRBD1 for D (6 bases). V lost 1 base, J lost 4 bases, and 7 bases lay in between. This CDR3 has 13 amino acids. Germline V gene lookup returns CDR1 KGHSH and CDR2 LQKENI. CDR3 sequence (DNA): TGTGCCAGCTCACCACTGGGGGCCACTGAAGCTTTCTTT. Encoded protein: CASSPLGATEAFF.

In DNA, the CDR3 is TGTGCCAGCAGCCCAAGGCAGACCCTCGGGACTAGCGGAGTCAATGAGCAGTTCTTC. Protein product: CASSPRQTLGTSGVNEQFF. V and J are TRBV7-6 and TRBJ2-1; 11 nucleotides agree with TRBD2. The CDR3 extends over 19 amino acids. The trim removed 5 bases at V and 6 bases at J, leaving 18 bases unmatched. Germline V lookup: CDR1 SGHVS, CDR2 FNYEAQ.

V is TRBV2 and J is TRBJ2-1; tentative D call: TRBD2 (6 bases). V shed 4 bases and J shed 2 bases, with 9 bases lying between them. The CDR3 runs 14 residues. Germline V gives CDR1 SNHLY, CDR2 FYNNEI. CDR3 loop: CASSGGGPYNEQFF. CDR3 in DNA: TGTGCCAGCAGTGGTGGAGGGCCCTACAATGAGCAGTTCTTC.

The V gene is TRBV7-2, the J gene TRBJ1-2; 9 bases are shared with TRBD1. The CDR3 contains 16 residues. J was trimmed by 4 bases and V by 5 bases; bases with no gene match: 11. CDR1 and CDR2 from the germline V gene are SGHTA and FQGNSA. CDR3 sequence reads: CASSPEVRDRVYGYTF. DNA of the CDR3: TGTGCCAGCAGCCCAGAGGTCCGGGACAGGGTCTATGGCTACACCTTC. Drawing the rest from reference TRBV7-2 and TRBJ1-2, the complete variable domain is GAGVSQSPSNKVTEKGKDVELRCDPISGHTALYWYRQSLGQGLEFLIYFQGNSAPDKSGLPSDRFSAERTGGSVSTLTIQRTQQEDSAVYLCASSPEVRDRVYGYTFGSGTRLTVV.

V and J are TRBV5-4 and TRBJ2-4, with 8 bases matching TRBD2. The germline V gene encodes CDR1 SGHNT and CDR2 YYREEE (reference sequence). Losses at the gene ends were 0 bases for V and 3 bases for J; bases not matched to a gene: 2. The CDR3 is 15 residues long. Here the CDR3 reads CASSLVGGGKNIQYF. CDR3 nucleotide sequence: TGTGCCAGCAGCTTGGTCGGGGGGGGCAAAAACATTCAGTACTTC.

The J gene is TRBJ1-1, the V gene TRBV13, with a possible D match to TRBD1 (6 bases). V lost 1 base and J 1 base, leaving 28 bases between the germline ends. CDR1 PRHDT and CDR2 FYEKMQ come from the germline V gene (reference sequence). CDR3 length: 21 residues. CDR3 sequence reads: CASSLDFLWNPSGHANTEAFF. The CDR3 region has the DNA TGTGCCAGCAGCTTAGATTTTCTATGGAACCCCTCGGGACACGCGAACACTGAAGCTTTCTTT.

This chain joins TRBV7-3 and TRBJ2-3; TRBD2 matches 7 bases. This CDR3 is built from 15 residues. With 1 base clipped from V and 4 bases from J, the junction kept 5 bases outside the gene matches. CDR1 SGHTA and CDR2 FQGTGA come from the germline V gene. The CDR3 coding sequence is TGTGCCAGCAGCTTAAGGAGCGGGGCCGCAGATACGCAGTATTTT. It codes for CASSLRSGAADTQYF.